Listed below are T cell receptor beta chains from one sample, sequenced in a study of a mutant IDH1 vaccine in newly diagnosed glioma. Assay used: immunoSEQ multiplex PCR; TCRdb lists only in-frame clones, some missing. The sample has tens of thousands of clones; approximately 78% are singletons. For these TCRs, the target antigens are not known. Sequencing used PBMCs, obtained from a glioma patient whose treatment included an IDH1 peptide vaccine. The source of these receptors is a woman aged 35 to 49 with glioma. The CDR3 runs from the conserved cysteine through the conserved F or W. D genes are given only for firm matches. Where a row states a size, it is once, few, many or the class of an expanded clone; other rows omit it.

clone size: NA
V gene: TRBV5-1
J gene: TRBJ2-3
D gene: TRBD2
CDR3 length: 17
CDR3 protein: CASSLGLAGGSVDTQYF

clone size: NA
V gene: TRBV27
J gene: TRBJ1-3
D gene: NA
CDR3 length: 15
CDR3 protein: CASSLSGISGNTIYF

clone size: NA
V gene: TRBV2
J gene: TRBJ1-6
D gene: NA
CDR3 length: 16
CDR3 protein: CASFERGGSYNSPLHF

clone size: few
V gene: TRBV30
J gene: TRBJ1-2
D gene: NA
CDR3 length: 11
CDR3 protein: CAWSVGPVYTF

clone size: NA
V gene: TRBV30
J gene: TRBJ1-2
D gene: TRBD1
CDR3 length: 17
CDR3 protein: CAWTKPGTGALFDGYTF

clone size: few
V gene: TRBV2
J gene: TRBJ1-2
D gene: NA
CDR3 length: 12
CDR3 protein: CANDLTLGGYTF

clone size: once
V gene: TRBV9
J gene: TRBJ2-7
D gene: TRBD2
CDR3 length: 16
CDR3 protein: CASSVTVAGGHYEQYF

clone size: NA
V gene: TRBV13
J gene: TRBJ2-7
D gene: NA
CDR3 length: 14
CDR3 protein: CASSLAGQSYEQYF

clone size: NA
V gene: TRBV27
J gene: TRBJ1-1
D gene: NA
CDR3 length: 15
CDR3 protein: CASSLSSGLNTEAFF

clone size: NA
V gene: TRBV7-8
J gene: TRBJ2-5
D gene: NA
CDR3 length: 12
CDR3 protein: CASSSLGSWQYF

clone size: NA
V gene: TRBV9
J gene: TRBJ2-3
D gene: NA
CDR3 length: 17
CDR3 protein: CASSVAETPKSTDTQYF

clone size: NA
V gene: TRBV5-1
J gene: TRBJ1-1
D gene: NA
CDR3 length: 13
CDR3 protein: CASSLQGFTEAFF

clone size: NA
V gene: TRBV6-5
J gene: TRBJ1-1
D gene: TRBD1
CDR3 length: 13
CDR3 protein: CASSQTWGQEAFF

clone size: NA
V gene: TRBV7-9
J gene: TRBJ1-2
D gene: TRBD1
CDR3 length: 15
CDR3 protein: CASSLAAGGTNGYTF

clone size: NA
V gene: TRBV5-1
J gene: TRBJ2-7
D gene: NA
CDR3 length: 14
CDR3 protein: CASSGGLSSYEQYF

clone size: NA
V gene: TRBV7-9
J gene: TRBJ2-7
D gene: TRBD2
CDR3 length: 16
CDR3 protein: CASSLTSGGASYEQYF

clone size: NA
V gene: TRBV5-1
J gene: TRBJ1-1
D gene: NA
CDR3 length: 14
CDR3 protein: CASSFGSQNTEAFF

clone size: NA
V gene: TRBV6-5
J gene: TRBJ1-1
D gene: NA
CDR3 length: 15
CDR3 protein: CASSYLQGRHTEAFF

clone size: NA
V gene: TRBV7-9
J gene: TRBJ1-2
D gene: NA
CDR3 length: 19
CDR3 protein: CASSSPTDRIRELVHGYTF

clone size: NA
V gene: TRBV6-6
J gene: TRBJ2-3
D gene: NA
CDR3 length: 15
CDR3 protein: CASSYLGTRSDTQYF

clone size: few
V gene: TRBV4-1
J gene: TRBJ1-1
D gene: NA
CDR3 length: 11
CDR3 protein: CASRANTEAFF

clone size: NA
V gene: TRBV5-1
J gene: TRBJ2-7
D gene: NA
CDR3 length: 15
CDR3 protein: CASSLDGTSFYEQYF

clone size: few
V gene: TRBV6-5
J gene: TRBJ1-1
D gene: NA
CDR3 length: 13
CDR3 protein: CASSYRADTEAFF

clone size: NA
V gene: TRBV5-4
J gene: TRBJ2-5
D gene: TRBD1
CDR3 length: 15
CDR3 protein: CASSPGQGRRETQYF

clone size: NA
V gene: TRBV19
J gene: TRBJ2-2
D gene: NA
CDR3 length: 14
CDR3 protein: CASWNLGGGLELFF

clone size: NA
V gene: TRBV4-1
J gene: TRBJ1-2
D gene: TRBD1
CDR3 length: 16
CDR3 protein: CASSFRDRGLFYGYTF

clone size: few
V gene: TRBV4-3
J gene: TRBJ1-5
D gene: NA
CDR3 length: 14
CDR3 protein: CASSRDSGNQPQHF

clone size: NA
V gene: TRBV7-9
J gene: TRBJ2-5
D gene: TRBD2
CDR3 length: 16
CDR3 protein: CASSYGLALMQETQYF

clone size: NA
V gene: TRBV7-8
J gene: TRBJ1-2
D gene: NA
CDR3 length: 14
CDR3 protein: CASSLGDGNYGYTF

clone size: NA
V gene: TRBV15
J gene: TRBJ2-2
D gene: NA
CDR3 length: 15
CDR3 protein: CATSRVTGQTGELFF

clone size: NA
V gene: TRBV30
J gene: TRBJ2-7
D gene: TRBD1
CDR3 length: 17
CDR3 protein: CAWSVGFRGTGLHEQYF

clone size: NA
V gene: TRBV13
J gene: TRBJ1-4
D gene: NA
CDR3 length: 15
CDR3 protein: CASSRKVATNEKLFF

clone size: NA
V gene: TRBV6-1
J gene: TRBJ1-2
D gene: TRBD1
CDR3 length: 16
CDR3 protein: CASSVGGPGGDYGYTF

clone size: NA
V gene: TRBV18
J gene: TRBJ2-1
D gene: NA
CDR3 length: 13
CDR3 protein: CASSPPIANEQFF

clone size: NA
V gene: TRBV6-5
J gene: TRBJ2-7
D gene: NA
CDR3 length: 15
CDR3 protein: CASSYSAGDHYEQYF

clone size: NA
V gene: TRBV4-1
J gene: TRBJ1-2
D gene: TRBD1
CDR3 length: 13
CDR3 protein: CASSPLAGGRNTF

clone size: NA
V gene: TRBV10-3
J gene: TRBJ2-5
D gene: NA
CDR3 length: 13
CDR3 protein: CAITREVQETQYF

clone size: NA
V gene: TRBV9
J gene: TRBJ2-5
D gene: TRBD2
CDR3 length: 17
CDR3 protein: CASSVGTSGGAGETQYF

clone size: NA
V gene: TRBV5-1
J gene: TRBJ2-6
D gene: NA
CDR3 length: 15
CDR3 protein: CASSGLPVGANVLTF

clone size: NA
V gene: TRBV14
J gene: TRBJ2-3
D gene: TRBD2
CDR3 length: 19
CDR3 protein: CASSLGGTSTLRSTDTQYF

clone size: NA
V gene: TRBV5-4
J gene: TRBJ1-5
D gene: NA
CDR3 length: 15
CDR3 protein: CASSSWGTGNQPQHF

clone size: NA
V gene: TRBV29-1
J gene: TRBJ2-7
D gene: NA
CDR3 length: 13
CDR3 protein: CSVIRDPGREQYF

clone size: NA
V gene: TRBV2
J gene: TRBJ2-5
D gene: NA
CDR3 length: 12
CDR3 protein: CASGGPSETQYF

clone size: once
V gene: TRBV7-2
J gene: TRBJ1-6
D gene: NA
CDR3 length: 15
CDR3 protein: CASSLEGGGQSPLHF

clone size: NA
V gene: TRBV9
J gene: TRBJ2-7
D gene: TRBD2
CDR3 length: 15
CDR3 protein: CASSVSPGGGYEQYF

clone size: once
V gene: TRBV7-8
J gene: TRBJ2-3
D gene: NA
CDR3 length: 14
CDR3 protein: CASSLVSGPDTQYF

clone size: NA
V gene: TRBV30
J gene: TRBJ2-7
D gene: NA
CDR3 length: 11
CDR3 protein: CALGRGYEQYF

clone size: NA
V gene: TRBV6-1
J gene: TRBJ2-5
D gene: TRBD1
CDR3 length: 14
CDR3 protein: CASSVTGGEETQYF

clone size: NA
V gene: TRBV30
J gene: TRBJ1-2
D gene: TRBD1
CDR3 length: 14
CDR3 protein: CAWSRDRVNYGYTF

clone size: NA
V gene: TRBV9
J gene: TRBJ2-3
D gene: TRBD1
CDR3 length: 15
CDR3 protein: CASSVRDRSTDTQYF

clone size: NA
V gene: TRBV5-6
J gene: TRBJ2-7
D gene: NA
CDR3 length: 13
CDR3 protein: CASSLTGKYEQYF

clone size: NA
V gene: TRBV5-4
J gene: TRBJ1-2
D gene: NA
CDR3 length: 16
CDR3 protein: CASSLWDVSTVYGYTF

clone size: NA
V gene: TRBV6-5
J gene: TRBJ2-1
D gene: NA
CDR3 length: 11
CDR3 protein: CASRRGGEQFF

clone size: once
V gene: TRBV6-5
J gene: TRBJ1-1
D gene: NA
CDR3 length: 14
CDR3 protein: CASLKGRQNTEAFF